One sample yielded the 29 T cell receptor beta chains listed below, sequenced in a study of blood T cell repertoires in COVID-19. TCRdb's table, derived via immunoSEQ multiplex PCR, lists solely in-frame clones and lacks some. Counted here are some 130,000 clones, approximately 82% occurring once; the ten biggest clones make up approximately 10%. The source material was peripheral blood. The receptors stem from a man aged 60 to 69 who had recovered from COVID-19.

This clone occurred once. This chain links TRBV27 with TRBJ1-5; D is ambiguous. CDR3 length: 14 residues. Germline values: CDR1 MNHEY, CDR2 SMNVEV (reference sequence). V lost 0 bases and J 12 bases, leaving 15 bases between the germline ends. CDR3: CASSLSLSVGFQHF. CDR3 nucleotide sequence: TGTGCCAGCAGTTTATCGTTGTCAGTGGGCTTCCAGCATTTT.

The chain has TRBV5-4 and TRBJ2-2, with 12 bases aligning to TRBD2. Germline V gene data show CDR1 as SGHNT and CDR2 as YYREEE (reference sequence). The junction had 8 bases not matched to a gene; V was cut back by 7 bases and J by 4 bases. The CDR3 covers 16 residues. The DNA of the CDR3 is TGTGCCAGCCGGGCTAGCGGGGGGGCCTTCACCGGGGAGCTGTTTTTT. It translates to CASRASGGAFTGELFF.

The chain combines TRBV5-4 with TRBJ2-7; possible D gene TRBD2, 6 bases. Germline V gene sequence: CDR1 SGHNT, CDR2 YYREEE (reference sequence). The CDR3 contains 14 residues. V lost 4 bases and J 2 bases, leaving 13 bases between the germline ends. CDR3 DNA: TGTGCCAGCAGCCCGGGAGAAGGGACCTACGAGCAGTACTTC. It specifies CASSPGEGTYEQYF.

The genes are TRBV5-4 and TRBJ2-5, with 11 bases that match TRBD2. The CDR3 spans 16 residues. Per the germline V gene, CDR1 is SGHNT and CDR2 is YYREEE (reference sequence). Trimming cost V 1 base and J 4 bases; bases outside gene matches: 6. The CDR3 DNA follows: TGTGCCAGCAGCTTGAGTCTAGCGGGAGGTGGAGAGACCCAGTACTTC. It translates to CASSLSLAGGGETQYF.

The CDR3 loop is CASKSPIGRDTGNTIYF. The DNA of the CDR3 is TGTGCCAGCAAATCCCCTATAGGGAGGGACACTGGAAACACCATATATTTT. The V gene is TRBV28, the J gene TRBJ1-3, with D possibly matching TRBD1 (6 bases). Germline V gene lookup returns CDR1 MDHEN and CDR2 SYDVKM. V was trimmed by 7 bases and J by 2 bases, leaving 21 bases between them. CDR3 length equals 17 residues.

The rearrangement uses TRBV7-6 and TRBJ2-2, with TRBD2 matching over 11 bases. J gave up 6 bases and V 5 bases, and 5 bases lay outside the gene matches. The CDR3 length is 15 residues. Germline V gives CDR1 SGHVS, CDR2 FNYEAQ. The CDR3 nucleotides read TGTGCCAGCAGCCCCAATAGCGGGAGGGCCGGGGAGCTGTTTTTT. Translation: CASSPNSGRAGELFF.

V and J are TRBV30 and TRBJ1-4; 7 bases map to TRBD1. Germline trimming cut 6 bases from V and 5 bases from J; bases unmatched to any gene: 6. CDR3 size: 13 residues. Germline values: CDR1 GTSNPN, CDR2 SVGIG (reference sequence). The CDR3 protein is CACTGTVNEKLFF. CDR3 nucleotide sequence: TGTGCCTGTACCGGGACAGTCAATGAAAAACTGTTTTTT.

The sample holds a few counts of this clone. A read error may produce the germline difference seen at one junction end. This chain joins TRBV2 and TRBJ1-2, with D perhaps TRBD1 (5 bases). The germline gives CDR1 SNHLY, CDR2 FYNNEI. The CDR3 length is 13 residues. CDR3 protein: CASSEDSSDGYTF. CDR3 DNA: TGTGCCAGCAGCGAAGACAGTAGCGACGGCTACACCTTC. The full variable domain, rest sourced from reference TRBV2 and TRBJ1-2, is EPEVTQTPSHQVTQMGQEVILRCVPISNHLYFYWYRQILGQKVEFLVSFYNNEISEKSEIFDDQFSVERPDGSNFTLKIRSTKLEDSAMYFCASSEDSSDGYTFGSGTRLTVV.

This clone was observed a few times. The rearrangement links TRBV14 to TRBJ1-2; TRBD1 aligns across 10 bases. The CDR3 has 13 amino acids. V shed 4 bases and J 5 bases; nucleotides not matched to a gene: 1. The germline V gene has CDR1 SGHDN and CDR2 FVKESK. For the CDR3, the DNA is TGTGCCAGCAGCCTGGGACAGGGGTATGGCTACACCTTC. This translates into CASSLGQGYGYTF.

About this clone itself: At one end, the junction sequence differs from germline, possibly due to a read error. V is TRBV27 and J is TRBJ2-7, with 8 positions matching TRBD2. CDR1 is MNHEY and CDR2 is SMNVEV in the germline V gene (reference sequence). This CDR3 spans 16 amino acids. CDR3 sequence reads: CASSLEFTGISSGYHF. The CDR3, as DNA: TGTGCCAGCAGCCTCGAATTTACAGGGATTTCTAGCGGGTACCACTTC.

The genes are TRBV3-1 (or the pseudogene TRBV3-2) and TRBJ1-2, with 7 bases lining up with TRBD1. The CDR3 consists of 10 residues. The germline V gene encodes CDR1 LGHDT and CDR2 YNNKEL (reference sequence). The J segment lost 8 bases and the V segment lost 11 bases, leaving 5 bases of the junction unmatched. The CDR3, as DNA: TGTGCCCGACAGGGAAACGGCTACACCTTC. This encodes CARQGNGYTF.

This CDR3 reads CASSISGMGTGELFF. DNA for the CDR3: TGTGCCAGTAGTATCTCAGGGATGGGGACCGGGGAGCTGTTTTTT. The chain has TRBV19 and TRBJ2-2, with TRBD1 as a possible D gene (5 bases). V was shortened by 3 bases and J by 5 bases, with 13 bases between the two germline ends. There are 15 residues in the CDR3. Germline V gene data show CDR1 as LNHDA and CDR2 as SQIVND (reference sequence).

The chain couples TRBV5-1 to TRBJ1-1; 9 nucleotides match TRBD1. This CDR3 has 16 amino acids. Trimming took 2 bases from V and 5 from J; bases not matched to a gene: 10. Germline V CDR1 and CDR2: SGHRS, YFSETQ. Here the CDR3 reads CASSFRPDRGGTEAFF. CDR3 sequence (DNA): TGCGCCAGCAGCTTTCGCCCGGACAGGGGAGGAACTGAAGCTTTCTTT.

The rearrangement uses TRBV5-4 and TRBJ2-7; 7 positions match TRBD1. Germline CDR1 is SGHNT and CDR2 is YYREEE (reference sequence). V lost 3 bases to trimming and J lost 2 bases; unmatched junction nucleotides: 5. The CDR3 length is 14 residues. CDR3 sequence: CASSSPDRAYEQYF. As DNA, the CDR3 is TGTGCCAGCAGCTCGCCCGACAGGGCCTACGAGCAGTACTTC.

This clone was seen a few times. The gene calls are TRBV6-6 and TRBJ2-1; the match to TRBD2 covers 13 bases. The V gene's germline CDR1 is MNHNY and CDR2 SVGAGI (reference sequence). There are 16 residues in the CDR3. V was clipped by 3 bases and J by 7 bases; unmatched bases: 6. The CDR3 loop is CASSYTSGGARNEQFF. The CDR3 DNA is TGTGCCAGCAGTTATACTAGCGGGGGGGCGAGAAATGAGCAGTTCTTC.

The chain couples TRBV28 to TRBJ1-1; no reliable D call. Germline CDR1 MDHEN, CDR2 SYDVKM. This CDR3 region has 15 residues. V was cut by 5 bases and J by 0 bases, with 13 bases left in between. The CDR3 is CASSPAGQLNTEAFF. For the CDR3, the DNA is TGTGCCAGCAGTCCGGCTGGGCAGTTGAACACTGAAGCTTTCTTT.

The chain is built from TRBV7-9 and TRBJ2-3, with 9 bases lining up with TRBD2. CDR3 length: 16 residues. In germline, CDR1 is SEHNR, CDR2 FQNEAQ (reference sequence). The V segment lost 5 bases and the J segment 2 bases; nucleotides outside the gene matches: 8. The CDR3 bases are TGTGCCAGCAGCGGGGGGCTAGCGGGGTCCACAGATACGCAGTATTTT. This sequence encodes CASSGGLAGSTDTQYF.

This sequence joins TRBV6-5 and TRBJ1-1, with a tentative D call TRBD1 (6 bases). The length of the CDR3 is 12 residues. The germline V gene has CDR1 MNHEY and CDR2 SVGAGI. The V and J ends lost 6 bases and 3 bases respectively, with 8 bases between them. The chain's CDR3 is CASSWTDTEAFF. As DNA, the CDR3 is TGTGCCAGCAGCTGGACAGACACTGAAGCTTTCTTT.

The rearrangement uses TRBV19 and TRBJ2-4, with 9 bases aligning to TRBD1. V trimming: 2 bases; J trimming: 7 bases; junction bases outside the gene matches: 6. Germline-derived CDR1 and CDR2 are LNHDA and SQIVND (reference sequence). The CDR3 spans 15 residues. CDR3 coding DNA: TGTGCCAGTAGTATAATCGAACAGGGGGCGAACATTCAGTACTTC. Protein sequence: CASSIIEQGANIQYF.

The chain is built from TRBV11-2 and TRBJ1-1, with D possibly matching TRBD1 (5 bases). The CDR3 is 15 amino acids. Trimming cost V 1 base and J 1 base, with 10 bases left between them. CDR1 SGHAT and CDR2 FQNNGV come from the germline V gene. CDR3 DNA sequence: TGTGCCAGCAGCTTAGGGACATTTCGGAACACTGAAGCTTTCTTT. Encoded protein: CASSLGTFRNTEAFF.

The V gene is TRBV19, the J gene TRBJ1-1; the match to TRBD1 covers 10 bases. The germline V gene encodes CDR1 LNHDA and CDR2 SQIVND (reference sequence). This CDR3 is 17 amino acids long. Trimming cost V 2 bases and J 0 bases; bases outside gene matches: 6. The CDR3 reads CASSIQGGQGMNTEAFF. The DNA of the CDR3 is TGTGCCAGTAGTATACAGGGGGGACAGGGGATGAACACTGAAGCTTTCTTT.

To note about this clone: A read error may produce the germline difference seen at one junction end. The V gene is TRBV3-1 (or the pseudogene TRBV3-2), the J gene TRBJ2-1, with 13 bases identical to TRBD2. Germline V gene sequence: CDR1 LGHDT, CDR2 YNNKEL (reference sequence). This CDR3 spans 16 amino acids. CDR3 loop: CASSQGLAGVDNEQFF. DNA for the CDR3: TGTGCCAGCAGTCAAGGACTAGCGGGAGTCGACAATGAGCAGTTCTTC.

The V call is TRBV30, the J call TRBJ2-3; TRBD2 agrees at 10 bases. Germline trimming cut 4 bases from V and 4 bases from J; bases unmatched to any gene: 5. The CDR3 is 14 residues long. Germline V CDR1 and CDR2: GTSNPN, SVGIG (reference sequence). CDR3 in DNA: TGTGCCTGGACTAGCGGGAGTATAGCAGATACGCAGTATTTT. Protein: CAWTSGSIADTQYF.

The rearrangement uses TRBV28 and TRBJ1-2, with D maybe TRBD1 (6 bases). Germline CDR1 is MDHEN and CDR2 is SYDVKM. The CDR3 runs to 14 residues. V lost 2 bases and J 4 bases, leaving 11 bases between the germline ends. CDR3 sequence: CASSLPRGSYGYTF. DNA for the CDR3: TGTGCCAGCAGTTTACCCAGGGGTAGCTATGGCTACACCTTC.

The chain carries TRBV6-2 or TRBV6-3 and TRBJ2-7; maybe TRBD1 (6 bases). Germline values: CDR1 MNHEY, CDR2 SVGEGT. CDR3 length: 17 residues. V was clipped by 6 bases and J by 4 bases, with 25 bases between them. CDR3 residues: CASSPTGIPLYRYEQYF. The CDR3 DNA sequence: TGTGCCAGCAGCCCCACAGGGATACCCCTTTATAGGTACGAGCAGTACTTC.

The chain couples TRBV27 to TRBJ1-2; D perhaps matches TRBD1 (6 bases). The CDR3 runs 14 residues. V was pared by 2 bases and J by 1 base, with 8 bases between. Per the germline V gene, CDR1 is MNHEY and CDR2 is SMNVEV (reference sequence). The CDR3 bases are TGTGCCAGCAGTTTAACAGGGAATAACTATGGCTACACCTTC. This codes for CASSLTGNNYGYTF.

The CDR3 DNA sequence: TGTGCCAGCAGCTTAGCGGCTAGCGGGGGTCCCAGCACAGATACGCAGTATTTT. Translation gives CASSLAASGGPSTDTQYF. The chain joins TRBV7-2 to TRBJ2-3; 10 nucleotides match TRBD2. The CDR3 has 18 residues. Germline CDR1 SGHTA, CDR2 FQGNSA. V gave up 0 bases and J gave up 0 bases; unmatched junction bases: 6.

This clone was recorded a few times. The rearrangement links TRBV2 to TRBJ1-5, with D unresolved. This CDR3 has 16 amino acids. Trimming shortened V by 1 base and J by 0 bases, and 10 bases separated the two germline ends. The germline V gene has CDR1 SNHLY and CDR2 FYNNEI. CDR3 sequence: CASSEGVRSSNQPQHF. The CDR3 DNA is TGTGCCAGCAGTGAAGGAGTCAGGTCTAGCAATCAGCCCCAGCATTTT.

The V call is TRBV5-1, the J call TRBJ2-1, with TRBD2 identical over 7 bases. This CDR3 has 15 residues. The V segment lost 2 bases and the J segment 3 bases; nucleotides outside the gene matches: 5. Germline lookup yields CDR1 SGHRS and CDR2 YFSETQ. The CDR3 here is CASSFAVAGYNEQFF. In DNA, the CDR3 is TGCGCCAGCAGCTTCGCAGTAGCGGGCTACAATGAGCAGTTCTTC.